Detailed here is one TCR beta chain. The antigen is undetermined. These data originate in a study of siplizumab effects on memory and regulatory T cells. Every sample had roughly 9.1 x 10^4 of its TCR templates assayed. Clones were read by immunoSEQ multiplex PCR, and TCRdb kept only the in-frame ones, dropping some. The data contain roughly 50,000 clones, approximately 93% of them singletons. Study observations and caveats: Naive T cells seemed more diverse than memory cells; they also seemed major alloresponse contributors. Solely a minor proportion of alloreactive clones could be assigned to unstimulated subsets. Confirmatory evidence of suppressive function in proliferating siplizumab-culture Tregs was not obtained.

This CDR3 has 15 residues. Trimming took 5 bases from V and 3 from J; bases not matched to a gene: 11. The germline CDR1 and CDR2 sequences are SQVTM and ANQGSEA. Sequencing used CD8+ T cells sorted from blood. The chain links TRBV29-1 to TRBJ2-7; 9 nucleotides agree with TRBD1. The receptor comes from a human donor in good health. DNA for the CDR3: TGCAGCGTTTCGACCGGGACAGGGTTTCTCTACGAGCAGTACTTC. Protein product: CSVSTGTGFLYEQYF.